This T cell receptor beta chain was sequenced for a study of blood T cell repertoires in COVID-19. Among Cohort 3 donors, those recovered had two negative PCRs, clearance, or symptom resolution. V was clipped by 4 bases and J by 0 bases, with 9 bases between them. Germline CDR1 reads LNHDA; CDR2 reads SQIVND (reference sequence). This CDR3 is built from 14 residues. TCRdb keeps only in-frame clones here, not all; method: immunoSEQ multiplex PCR. The table includes about 370,000 clones, 85% to 90% detected once. This clonotype was obtained from a man aged 18-30 years who had recovered from COVID-19. Sequencing was done on a sample of PBMCs or T cells enriched from blood (not recorded which). The chain couples TRBV19 to TRBJ1-1; D ambiguous. The CDR3 DNA is TGTGCCAGTAGTAGGGTCGGGATGAACACTGAAGCTTTCTTT. It encodes CASSRVGMNTEAFF.